The next 19 T cell receptor beta chains were all read from a single sample in a study of cytomegalovirus exposure and HLA in healthy donors. Primers included in the PCR were 60 Vbeta and 13 Jbeta primers. Method: immunoSEQ multiplex PCR; TCRdb's copy keeps in-frame clones and lacks some. The repertoire holds some 200,000 clones, with roughly 79% as singletons. The sample consisted of PBMCs. The receptors shown here come from a woman aged 25 to 39 in good health and CMV-seropositive.

This chain connects TRBV7-2 to TRBJ2-3; no clear D. The CDR3 is 14 residues long. V shed 0 bases and J shed 1 base, with 5 bases lying between them. The germline gives CDR1 SGHTA, CDR2 FQGNSA. CDR3 nucleotides: TGTGCCAGCAGCTTAGCACTCGGCACAGATACGCAGTATTTT. Translated: CASSLALGTDTQYF.

This clone was detected only a few times. The rearrangement joins TRBV6-1 to TRBJ2-5; a possible D gene is TRBD2 (5 bases). Looked up from germline, CDR1 is MNHNS and CDR2 is SASEGT. V lost 8 bases and J 5 bases, leaving 18 bases between the germline ends. CDR3 length: 14 amino acids. CDR3 coding DNA: TGTGCCAGCTCTCGAGGGCTACCTGGGGAGACCCAGTACTTC. Amino acid sequence: CASSRGLPGETQYF.

The chain employs TRBV5-1 and TRBJ1-2, with 11 bases aligning to TRBD1. This CDR3 is built from 13 residues. J gave up 8 bases and V 4 bases, and 4 bases lay outside the gene matches. Germline V CDR1 and CDR2: SGHRS, YFSETQ. CDR3 region: CASSLGQGEGYTF. CDR3 sequence (DNA): TGCGCCAGCAGCCTGGGACAGGGGGAAGGCTACACCTTC.

The gene calls are TRBV7-9 and TRBJ2-7, with 9 bases lining up with TRBD1. V dropped 5 bases and J dropped 0; count of bases not matched to a gene: 5. Per the germline V gene, CDR1 is SEHNR and CDR2 is FQNEAQ (reference sequence). The CDR3 is 15 residues long. Here the CDR3 DNA reads TGTGCCAGCAGCCACCCGGACAGGGGCTCCTACGAGCAGTACTTC. This translates into CASSHPDRGSYEQYF.

The table lists this clone with a few counts. The gene calls are TRBV12-5 and TRBJ1-1; D might be TRBD1 (6 bases). V gave up 3 bases and J gave up 0 bases, with 14 bases separating them. Germline values: CDR1 LGHNT, CDR2 FRNRAP. The CDR3 length is 16 residues. The CDR3 DNA follows: TGTGCTAGTGGTTTCACCCGACAGGACATGAACACTGAAGCTTTCTTT. Protein product: CASGFTRQDMNTEAFF.

This sequence joins TRBV2 and TRBJ1-1, with D tentatively TRBD1 (6 bases). This CDR3 contains 14 residues. Germline CDR1 reads SNHLY; CDR2 reads FYNNEI. The V end lost 2 bases, the J end lost 5 bases, and 12 bases lay between the germline ends. This CDR3 is CASSEQGQGTEAFF. CDR3 sequence (DNA): TGTGCCAGCAGTGAACAGGGGCAGGGAACTGAAGCTTTCTTT.

The chain is built from TRBV5-4 and TRBJ2-1; TRBD2 is a possible D gene (7 bases). Germline V lookup: CDR1 SGHNT, CDR2 YYREEE (reference sequence). Deletions cut 4 bases from V and 14 bases from J, with 34 bases between. This CDR3 has 18 amino acids. This CDR3 is CASSQGLGGFGARKIEFF. In DNA, the CDR3 is TGTGCCAGCAGCCAGGGGTTGGGGGGGTTTGGGGCCCGCAAAATAGAGTTCTTC.

V and J are TRBV30 and TRBJ1-6; 9 nucleotides agree with TRBD1. The CDR3 loop spans 12 amino acids. The V and J ends lost 6 bases and 9 bases, in that order; junction bases with no gene match: 3. Per the germline V gene, CDR1 is GTSNPN and CDR2 is SVGIG (reference sequence). The CDR3 DNA reads TGTGCCTGCACAGGGGGCCCTTCACCCCTCCACTTT. Protein product: CACTGGPSPLHF.

This chain links TRBV18 with TRBJ2-1; weak D call: TRBD1 (5 bases). CDR3 length: 16 amino acids. CDR1 and CDR2 (germline): KGHSH, LQKENI. Trimming took 0 bases from V and 6 from J, leaving 15 bases between them. CDR3 sequence: CASSPPYQGRFNEQFF. CDR3 DNA sequence: TGTGCCAGCTCACCACCGTACCAGGGTCGATTCAATGAGCAGTTCTTC.

This clone has only a few counts. This chain joins TRBV2 and TRBJ1-4; unclear D gene. The CDR3 runs 13 residues. CDR1 and CDR2 (germline): SNHLY, FYNNEI. The V end was cut by 1 base, the J end by 12 bases, with 12 bases between. In DNA, the CDR3 is TGTGCCAGCAGTGAAGTTAAGTTGGCGGAACTGTTTTTT. This translates into CASSEVKLAELFF.

This clone came up once. This chain links TRBV2 with TRBJ2-5; D perhaps matches TRBD2 (5 bases). The CDR3 sequence is 13 residues long. Per germline, CDR1 SNHLY and CDR2 FYNNEI. V dropped 8 bases and J dropped 5 bases, with 15 bases sitting between them. The DNA for the CDR3 is TGTGCCAGCTCGTTTCCGGGCGGGGAGACCCAGTACTTC. The encoded protein is CASSFPGGETQYF.

J is TRBJ1-5 and V is TRBV2; D is unclear. With 3 bases removed from V and 6 bases from J, the gap between germline ends came to 15 bases. Per the germline V gene, CDR1 is SNHLY and CDR2 is FYNNEI. The CDR3 has 15 residues. This CDR3 is CASSDVGGAIQPQHF. In DNA form, the CDR3 reads TGTGCCAGCAGTGACGTCGGAGGCGCGATTCAGCCCCAGCATTTT.

The genes are TRBV5-1 and TRBJ2-3; TRBD2 matches at 15 bases. CDR1 is SGHRS and CDR2 is YFSETQ in the germline V gene. This CDR3 spans 19 amino acids. V lost 3 bases and J lost 0; bases outside the gene matches: 8. As DNA, the CDR3 is TGCGCCAGCAGCTCGGGACTAGCGGGGGGTCGAACTAGCACAGATACGCAGTATTTT. Residues: CASSSGLAGGRTSTDTQYF.

The chain carries TRBV6-1 and TRBJ2-5, with D perhaps TRBD2 (6 bases). The germline gives CDR1 MNHNS, CDR2 SASEGT. The CDR3 runs to 15 residues. The ends were cut back, 2 bases at V and 2 bases at J, with 12 bases in the middle. The CDR3 DNA reads as TGTGCCAGCAGTGAAAGTGGCCGGGGGCAAGAGACCCAGTACTTC. Amino acid sequence: CASSESGRGQETQYF.

Here the CDR3 reads CASTLLRTGREQYF. CDR3 sequence (DNA): TGTGCCAGCACCCTACTAAGGACAGGTCGCGAGCAGTACTTC. This rearrangement joins TRBV5-6 to TRBJ2-7, with 7 bases fitting TRBD1. Trimming removed 6 bases from V and 6 bases from J; junction bases left unmatched: 12. The CDR3 contains 14 residues. CDR1 and CDR2 (germline): SGHDT, YYEEEE.

The chain carries TRBV2 and TRBJ1-6; no clear D gene. CDR1 and CDR2 (germline): SNHLY, FYNNEI. The CDR3 totals 16 residues. The V end was cut by 3 bases, the J end by 0 bases, with 9 bases between. This chain's CDR3 is CASSDRGSSYNSPLHF. The CDR3 DNA reads as TGTGCCAGCAGTGATCGGGGAAGCTCCTATAATTCACCCCTCCACTTT.

This clone occurred a few times. The chain uses TRBV6-6 and TRBJ2-7; TRBD2 aligns across 10 bases. The ends lost 4 bases at V and 0 bases at J; junction bases unmatched: 3. CDR3 length: 15 amino acids. Germline loops: CDR1 MNHNY, CDR2 SVGAGI (reference sequence). CDR3 nucleotides: TGTGCCAGCAGTTCCTCTAGCGGGAGCTCCTACGAGCAGTACTTC. It specifies CASSSSSGSSYEQYF.

The genes are TRBV9 and TRBJ2-6, with a weak D call TRBD1 (5 bases). This CDR3 contains 15 residues. Trimming stripped 2 bases from V and 1 base from J, with 7 bases between. From germline, CDR1 is SGDLS and CDR2 YYNGEE. The CDR3 DNA reads as TGTGCCAGCAGCGTTACAGGTTCTGGGGCCAACGTCCTGACTTTC. Residues: CASSVTGSGANVLTF.

This chain uses TRBV30 with TRBJ2-1; 7 bases are shared with TRBD2. Germline-derived CDR1 and CDR2 are GTSNPN and SVGIG (reference sequence). V dropped 2 bases and J dropped 6; count of bases not matched to a gene: 10. The CDR3 is 15 amino acids. The CDR3 DNA is TGTGCCTGGAGTCTTATAGCGGGTGTCCTCAATGAGCAGTTCTTC. Protein product: CAWSLIAGVLNEQFF.